What follows are 30 T cell receptor beta chains derived from one specimen sequenced in a study of T cell repertoires in cytomegalovirus infection. TCRdb independently ran MiXCR on the reads; one entry per CDR3 protein. The table shows about 110,000 distinct CDR3 sequences, with around 9.1% occurring only once. These TCRs' antigens remain unknown. The sequencing input was PBMCs, sequenced either directly or after in vitro stimulation (not recorded which). The receptor source for this set is a human donor in good health (CMV status not recorded). Some clones in this sample may be carry-over from other donors' samples.

This clonotype was observed a few times. The rearrangement joins TRBV19 to TRBJ2-1, with 8 bases matching TRBD1. The V gene's germline CDR1 is LNHDA and CDR2 SQIVND (reference sequence). V was clipped by 4 bases and J by 2 bases; unmatched bases: 4. The CDR3 covers 15 residues. CDR3 protein: CASSSRTGPYNEQFF. The CDR3 DNA is TGTGCCAGTAGTAGTAGGACAGGGCCCTACAATGAGCAGTTCTTC.

This clonotype showed up many times. J is TRBJ1-1 and V is TRBV11-3; perhaps TRBD1 as D (5 bases). The CDR3 has 14 residues. Germline CDR1 reads SGHNT; CDR2 reads YENEEA. The V gene lost 1 base and the J gene lost 4 bases, with 10 bases spanning the gap. CDR3 nucleotides: TGTGCCAGCAGCTTAGGGGGCTGGAGCACTGAAGCTTTCTTT. This gives the protein CASSLGGWSTEAFF.

The chain joins TRBV15 to TRBJ2-3, with 13 nucleotides matching TRBD2. Per germline, CDR1 LNHNV and CDR2 YYDKDF (reference sequence). The CDR3 totals 16 residues. The junction had 6 bases not matched to a gene; V was cut back by 1 base and J by 8 bases. DNA for the CDR3: TGTGCCACCAGCAGAGGGACTAGCGGGAGCGATGGTACGCAGTATTTT. The encoded protein is CATSRGTSGSDGTQYF.

This clonotype was picked up many times. This chain connects TRBV6-1 to TRBJ2-2; D tentatively reads TRBD1 or TRBD2 (6 bases each). This CDR3 contains 15 residues. CDR1 is MNHNS, CDR2 SASEGT, per germline. V dropped 8 bases and J dropped 4 bases, with 17 bases sitting between them. The CDR3 DNA follows: TGTGCCAGCCGTTTGGGGGGCGTTGGCACCGGGGAGCTGTTTTTT. Translation gives CASRLGGVGTGELFF.

Note on this clonotype: A much bigger clone sits one base away, suggesting this may be a read error. CDR3 region: CTSSQDGLAGATGELFF. In DNA form, the CDR3 reads TGCACCAGCAGCCAAGATGGTCTAGCGGGAGCCACCGGGGAGCTGTTTTTT. The chain recombines TRBV4-1 with TRBJ2-2; 10 bases fit TRBD2. Germline values: CDR1 MGHRA, CDR2 YSYEKL. CDR3 size: 17 residues.

The chain joins TRBV28 to TRBJ2-1, with 10 bases fitting TRBD2. Germline V gene sequence: CDR1 MDHEN, CDR2 SYDVKM. The CDR3 length is 22 residues. The J segment lost 1 base and the V segment lost 2 bases, leaving 20 bases of the junction unmatched. CDR3 in DNA: TGTGCCAGCAGTTTAAGGAATCGGTGGCGACGCGAGCGGGAGGGGTCCTACAATGAGCAGTTCTTC. This codes for CASSLRNRWRREREGSYNEQFF. Combining the CDR3 with reference TRBV28 and TRBJ2-1 gives the whole variable domain DVKVTQSSRYLVKRTGEKVFLECVQDMDHENMFWYRQDPGLGLRLIYFSYDVKMKEKGDIPEGYSVSREKKERFSLILESASTNQTSMYLCASSLRNRWRREREGSYNEQFFGPGTRLTVL.

In its sample, this clonotype was seen many times. CDR3 in amino acids: CASSLAPSSYEQYF. The CDR3 DNA follows: TGTGCCAGCAGCTTAGCCCCTAGCTCGTACGAGCAGTACTTC. The chain carries TRBV7-2 and TRBJ2-7; D possibly corresponds to TRBD2 (5 bases). Trimming took 0 bases from V and 4 from J, leaving 10 bases between them. The CDR3 consists of 14 residues. Germline V gives CDR1 SGHTA, CDR2 FQGNSA.

Ten or more counts support this clonotype. The chain combines TRBV6-2 or TRBV6-3 with TRBJ1-1, with D possibly matching TRBD1 (6 bases). Germline lookup yields CDR1 MNHEY and CDR2 SVGEGT. Trimming stripped 4 bases from V and 0 bases from J, with 9 bases between. The CDR3 is 14 residues long. The CDR3 nucleotides read TGTGCCAGCAGTTGGACAGCGGTGAACACTGAAGCTTTCTTT. Its protein is CASSWTAVNTEAFF.

This chain connects TRBV5-6 to TRBJ2-7, with D possibly being TRBD1 (6 bases). Trimming shortened V by 0 bases and J by 0 bases, and 10 bases separated the two germline ends. Germline lookup yields CDR1 SGHDT and CDR2 YYEEEE. The CDR3 is made up of 15 amino acids. CDR3 protein: CASSLGTEISYEQYV. For the CDR3, the DNA is TGTGCCAGCAGCTTGGGGACAGAGATCTCCTACGAGCAGTACGTC.

This clonotype was found a few times. The rearrangement links TRBV6-1 to TRBJ2-7; no clear D gene. In germline, CDR1 is MNHNS, CDR2 SASEGT. V gave up 4 bases and J gave up 7 bases, with 14 bases separating them. There are 13 residues in the CDR3. CDR3: CASSVALPWEQYV. The DNA of the CDR3 is TGTGCCAGCAGTGTGGCGCTCCCATGGGAGCAGTACGTC.

This clonotype was seen ten or more times. The chain joins TRBV19 to TRBJ1-1, with TRBD1 as a possible D gene (5 bases). Looked up from germline, CDR1 is LNHDA and CDR2 is SQIVND (reference sequence). The CDR3 length is 17 residues. Trimming shortened V by 5 bases and J by 5 bases, and 24 bases separated the two germline ends. The CDR3 loop is CASSSSGTIIRETEAFF. The CDR3 bases are TGTGCCAGTAGTTCATCCGGGACCATAATTCGGGAAACTGAAGCTTTCTTT.

This chain links TRBV28 with TRBJ1-2; no clear D gene. From germline, CDR1 is MDHEN and CDR2 SYDVKM. This CDR3 contains 13 residues. With 3 bases removed from V and 7 bases from J, the gap between germline ends came to 12 bases. The CDR3 protein is CASSFEQIRGYTF. The CDR3 DNA is TGTGCCAGCAGTTTCGAGCAGATCCGTGGCTACACCTTC.

The genes are TRBV6-8 and TRBJ1-5, with no clear D. CDR1 and CDR2 (germline): MNHGY, SAAAGT. The CDR3 runs to 13 residues. V lost 8 bases and J lost 4, with 12 bases in between. The CDR3, as DNA: TGTGCCAGCGCCAGCTTTGATAATCAGCCCCAGCATTTT. Translating gives CASASFDNQPQHF.

This sequence joins TRBV27 and TRBJ2-1; D not resolved. Germline V lookup: CDR1 MNHEY, CDR2 SMNVEV (reference sequence). With 5 bases removed from V and 6 bases from J, the gap between germline ends came to 14 bases. The CDR3 loop spans 14 amino acids. The CDR3 loop reads CASSPRWTSNEQFF. The CDR3 DNA reads as TGTGCCAGCAGTCCCCGGTGGACGAGCAATGAGCAGTTCTTC.

Ten or more counts support this clonotype. The V and J genes are TRBV5-1 and TRBJ2-2; D is unresolved. With 0 bases removed from V and 3 bases from J, the gap between germline ends came to 3 bases. Germline CDR1 and CDR2: SGHRS and YFSETQ. This CDR3 region has 13 residues. The CDR3 is CASSLDYTGELFF. The CDR3, as DNA: TGCGCCAGCAGCTTGGACTACACCGGGGAGCTGTTTTTT.

The chain combines TRBV18 with TRBJ2-3; D ambiguous. CDR1 KGHSH and CDR2 LQKENI come from the germline V gene. V was cut by 1 base and J by 4 bases, with 6 bases left in between. CDR3 length equals 13 residues. The CDR3 is CASSPREPDTQYF. The CDR3, as DNA: TGTGCCAGCTCACCACGTGAGCCAGATACGCAGTATTTT.

This clonotype was observed a handful of times. The chain combines TRBV7-2 with TRBJ2-3, with 8 nucleotides matching TRBD2. V lost 5 bases and J lost 4; bases outside the gene matches: 2. Germline V gene sequence: CDR1 SGHTA, CDR2 FQGNSA. The CDR3 runs 13 residues. The CDR3 DNA sequence: TGTGCCAGCAGCCCGACTAGCGCAGATACGCAGTATTTT. Translating gives CASSPTSADTQYF.

This clonotype was seen at least ten times. The CDR3 sequence: CASSEIRSPETQYF. CDR3 sequence (DNA): TGTGCCAGCAGTGAAATCAGATCCCCGGAGACCCAGTACTTC. The gene calls are TRBV6-1 and TRBJ2-5, with D unclear. The V gene lost 2 bases and the J gene lost 5 bases, with 12 bases spanning the gap. In germline, CDR1 is MNHNS, CDR2 SASEGT. The CDR3 consists of 14 residues.

This clonotype was seen many times. The J gene is TRBJ2-1, the V gene TRBV7-2, with no clear D. The CDR3 is 12 amino acids. Germline-derived CDR1 and CDR2 are SGHTA and FQGNSA. The V end lost 1 base, the J end lost 5 bases, and 3 bases lay between the germline ends. The chain's CDR3 is CASSLEHNEQFF. Written as DNA, the CDR3 is TGTGCCAGCAGCTTAGAACACAATGAGCAGTTCTTC.

V gene TRBV10-2 combines with J gene TRBJ2-5; no firm D call. The CDR3 consists of 14 residues. Germline CDR1 is WSHSY and CDR2 is SAAADI. V was trimmed by 6 bases and J by 9 bases, leaving 20 bases between them. The CDR3 reads CASRSLGSQAPQYF. The CDR3 DNA reads TGCGCCAGCAGGAGCCTGGGCAGTCAGGCGCCCCAGTACTTC.

This clonotype was observed at least ten times. The J gene is TRBJ2-7, the V gene TRBV7-2; D might be TRBD1 (6 bases). The length of the CDR3 is 14 residues. The germline V gene has CDR1 SGHTA and CDR2 FQGNSA. The V end lost 5 bases, the J end lost 4 bases, and 15 bases lay between the germline ends. This chain's CDR3 is CASSAPGVHYEQYF. The CDR3 DNA reads TGTGCCAGCAGCGCCCCAGGGGTCCATTACGAGCAGTACTTC. Together with reference TRBV7-2 and TRBJ2-7, the CDR3 gives the full variable domain: GAGVSQSPSNKVTEKGKDVELRCDPISGHTALYWYRQSLGQGLEFLIYFQGNSAPDKSGLPSDRFSAERTGGSVSTLTIQRTQQEDSAVYLCASSAPGVHYEQYFGPGTRLTVT.

This clonotype appeared a few times. The chain combines TRBV4-1 with TRBJ2-2, with 8 bases fitting TRBD2. V shed 0 bases and J 5 bases; nucleotides not matched to a gene: 8. Germline-derived CDR1 and CDR2 are MGHRA and YSYEKL. The CDR3 runs 17 residues. CDR3 protein: CASSQDSRLARTGELFF. The CDR3 nucleotides read TGCGCCAGCAGCCAAGACTCCAGACTAGCGCGGACCGGGGAGCTGTTTTTT.

A few counts support this clonotype. The chain joins TRBV7-9 to TRBJ1-2; D perhaps matches TRBD1 (5 bases). The V and J ends lost 5 bases and 8 bases respectively, with 18 bases between them. CDR3 length equals 14 residues. The germline CDR1 and CDR2 sequences are SEHNR and FQNEAQ (reference sequence). The CDR3 protein is CASSIAAGHEGYTF. DNA of the CDR3: TGTGCCAGCAGCATCGCCGCGGGGCACGAGGGCTACACCTTC. Full variable domain (missing parts from reference TRBV7-9 and TRBJ1-2): DTGVSQNPRHKITKRGQNVTFRCDPISEHNRLYWYRQTLGQGPEFLTYFQNEAQLEKSRLLSDRFSAERPKGSFSTLEIQRTEQGDSAMYLCASSIAAGHEGYTFGSGTRLTVV.

V and J are TRBV11-3 and TRBJ1-2, with a tentative D call TRBD1 (6 bases). V lost 6 bases, J lost 4 bases, and 15 bases lay in between. This CDR3 has 14 residues. CDR1 is SGHNT, CDR2 YENEEA, per germline. The CDR3 region has the DNA TGTGCCAGCAGTGGGGACACCCGGGGCTATGGCTACACCTTC. This codes for CASSGDTRGYGYTF. Supplemented by reference TRBV11-3 and TRBJ1-2, the full variable domain reads EAGVVQSPRYKIIEKKQPVAFWCNPISGHNTLYWYLQNLGQGPELLIRYENEEAVDDSQLPKDRFSAERLKGVDSTLKIQPAELGDSAVYLCASSGDTRGYGYTFGSGTRLTVV.

The V and J genes are TRBV30 and TRBJ2-1; D is unresolved. In germline, CDR1 is GTSNPN, CDR2 SVGIG (reference sequence). The length of the CDR3 is 12 residues. Trimming took 0 bases from V and 7 from J, leaving 7 bases between them. CDR3 in amino acids: CAWSVRVNEQFF. The CDR3, as DNA: TGTGCCTGGAGTGTGAGAGTGAATGAGCAGTTCTTC.

This clonotype has at least ten counts. This chain links TRBV6-2 or TRBV6-3 with TRBJ2-7; D gene unclear. There are 12 residues in the CDR3. Trimming stripped 5 bases from V and 5 bases from J, with 10 bases between. CDR1 is MNHEY and CDR2 is SVGEGT in the germline V gene. CDR3 sequence reads: CASSQQGHEQYV. The CDR3 DNA reads as TGTGCCAGCAGTCAACAAGGACACGAGCAGTACGTC.

This clonotype appeared many times. The chain joins TRBV9 to TRBJ2-2; D perhaps matches TRBD2 (6 bases). This CDR3 contains 16 residues. V lost 0 bases to trimming and J lost 4 bases, with 13 bases between them. CDR1 and CDR2 (germline): SGDLS, YYNGEE. The CDR3: CASSVGSGWGTGELFF. The CDR3 DNA sequence: TGTGCCAGCAGCGTAGGTAGCGGATGGGGCACCGGGGAGCTGTTTTTT.

This rearrangement joins TRBV19 to TRBJ2-1, with 9 bases matching TRBD1. The CDR3 covers 15 residues. Germline V gives CDR1 LNHDA, CDR2 SQIVND (reference sequence). V was clipped by 7 bases and J by 4 bases; unmatched bases: 8. DNA for the CDR3: TGTGCCAGTACCCCGACAGGGGGAGTTTACAATGAGCAGTTCTTC. Its translation is CASTPTGGVYNEQFF.

This clonotype came up many times. The chain couples TRBV7-2 to TRBJ2-3; the match to TRBD2 covers 10 bases. The V gene's germline CDR1 is SGHTA and CDR2 FQGNSA. The CDR3 consists of 16 residues. J lost 1 base, V lost 1 base, and 2 bases had no gene match. This chain's CDR3 is CASSLDGTSGTDTQYF. The CDR3 DNA follows: TGTGCCAGCAGCTTAGACGGGACTAGCGGCACAGATACGCAGTATTTT.

The chain recombines TRBV12-3 or TRBV12-4 with TRBJ2-3, with D uncertain. V was cut by 2 bases and J by 1 base, with 7 bases left in between. The CDR3 contains 14 residues. CDR3 protein: CASSLHGRTDTQYF. The DNA of the CDR3 is TGTGCCAGCAGTTTACATGGGCGCACAGATACGCAGTATTTT.